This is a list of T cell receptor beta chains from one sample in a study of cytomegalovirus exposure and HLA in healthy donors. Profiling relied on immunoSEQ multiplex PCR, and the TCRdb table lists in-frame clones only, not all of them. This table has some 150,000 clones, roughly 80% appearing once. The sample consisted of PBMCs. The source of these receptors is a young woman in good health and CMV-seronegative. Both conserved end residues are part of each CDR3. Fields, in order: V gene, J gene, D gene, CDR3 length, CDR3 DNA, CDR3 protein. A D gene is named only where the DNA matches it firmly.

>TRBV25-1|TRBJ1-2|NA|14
TGTGCCAGCAAAGCCGCCGGCAGGGAATATGGCTACACCTTC
CASKAAGREYGYTF
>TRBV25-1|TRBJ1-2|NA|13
TGTGCCAGCAGTGAACCCCACATTGGTGGCTACACCTTC
CASSEPHIGGYTF
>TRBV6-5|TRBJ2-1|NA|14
TGTGCCAGCAGTTACTCGAGTAGCCGCAATGAGCAGTTCTTC
CASSYSSSRNEQFF
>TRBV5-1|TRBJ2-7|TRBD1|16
TGCGCCAGCAGCCGAACCAGAGGGGGCACGGGCTACGAGCAGTACTTC
CASSRTRGGTGYEQYF
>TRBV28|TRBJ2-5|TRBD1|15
TGTGCCAGCAGGTCCCTCGGCAGGGGGCAAGAGACCCAGTACTTC
CASRSLGRGQETQYF
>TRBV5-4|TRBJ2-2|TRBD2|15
TGTGCCAGCAGCCGAACTAGCGGGGGTACCGGGGAGCTGTTTTTT
CASSRTSGGTGELFF
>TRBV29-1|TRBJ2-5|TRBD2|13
TGCAGCGTTGATGGGTTAGCGGGAGAGACCCAGTACTTC
CSVDGLAGETQYF
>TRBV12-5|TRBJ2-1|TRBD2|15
TGTGCTAGTGGTTCCGGGACTACGGGGTACAATGAGCAGTTCTTC
CASGSGTTGYNEQFF
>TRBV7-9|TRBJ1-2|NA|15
TGTGCCAGCAGCTTAGGCCAGGCGCCTTCTTATGGCTACACCTTC
CASSLGQAPSYGYTF
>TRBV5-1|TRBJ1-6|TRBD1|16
TGCGCCAGCAGCGTTGGGTCCGGGACAGCCAATTCACCCCTCCACTTT
CASSVGSGTANSPLHF
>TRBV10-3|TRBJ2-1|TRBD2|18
TGTGCCATCAGTGACCCCGGACTAGCGGGAGGCTCCTACAATGAGCAGTTCTTC
CAISDPGLAGGSYNEQFF
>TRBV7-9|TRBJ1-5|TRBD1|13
TGTGCCAGCAGCCTACAGGGGGATCAGCCCCAGCATTTT
CASSLQGDQPQHF